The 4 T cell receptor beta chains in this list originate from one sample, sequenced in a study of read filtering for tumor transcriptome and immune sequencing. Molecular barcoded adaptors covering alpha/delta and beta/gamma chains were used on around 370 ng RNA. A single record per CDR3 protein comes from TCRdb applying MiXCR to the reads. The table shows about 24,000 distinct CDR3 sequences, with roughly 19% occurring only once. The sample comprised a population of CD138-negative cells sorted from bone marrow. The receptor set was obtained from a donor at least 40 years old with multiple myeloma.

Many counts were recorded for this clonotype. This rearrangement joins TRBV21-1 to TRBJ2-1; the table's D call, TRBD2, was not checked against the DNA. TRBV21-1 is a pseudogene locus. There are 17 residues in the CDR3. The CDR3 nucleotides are TGTGCCAGCATCACTCGTCGTACTAGCGGGCTGGACAATGAGCAGTTCTTC. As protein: CASITRRTSGLDNEQFF.

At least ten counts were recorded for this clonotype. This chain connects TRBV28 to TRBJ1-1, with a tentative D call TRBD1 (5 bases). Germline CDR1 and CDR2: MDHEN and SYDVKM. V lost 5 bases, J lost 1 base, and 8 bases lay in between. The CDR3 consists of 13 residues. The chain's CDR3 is CASSTGGNTEAFF. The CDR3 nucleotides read TGTGCCAGCAGTACCGGGGGGAACACTGAAGCTTTCTTT.

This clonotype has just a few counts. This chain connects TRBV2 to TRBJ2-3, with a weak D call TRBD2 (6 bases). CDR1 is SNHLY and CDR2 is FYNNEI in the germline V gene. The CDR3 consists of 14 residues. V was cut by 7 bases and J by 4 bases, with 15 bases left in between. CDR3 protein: CASIAGTSADTQYF. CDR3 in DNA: TGTGCCAGCATCGCCGGGACTTCCGCAGATACGCAGTATTTT.

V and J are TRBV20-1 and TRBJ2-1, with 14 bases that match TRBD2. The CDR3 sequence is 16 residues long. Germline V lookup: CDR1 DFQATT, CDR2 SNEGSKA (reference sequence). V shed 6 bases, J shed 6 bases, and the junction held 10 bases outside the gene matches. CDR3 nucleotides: TGCAGTGCAGCCGGACTAGCGGGAGGAGCAGCCAATGAGCAGTTCTTC. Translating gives CSAAGLAGGAANEQFF.